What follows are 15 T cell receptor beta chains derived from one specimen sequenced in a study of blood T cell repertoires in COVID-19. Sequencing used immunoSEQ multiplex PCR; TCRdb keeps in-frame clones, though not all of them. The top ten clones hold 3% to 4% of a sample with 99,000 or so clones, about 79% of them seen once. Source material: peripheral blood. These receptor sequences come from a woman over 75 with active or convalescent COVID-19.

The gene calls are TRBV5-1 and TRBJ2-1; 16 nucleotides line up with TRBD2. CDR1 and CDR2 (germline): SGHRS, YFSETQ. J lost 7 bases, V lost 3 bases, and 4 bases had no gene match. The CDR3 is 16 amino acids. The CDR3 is CASSWGLAGGSNEQFF. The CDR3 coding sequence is TGCGCCAGCAGCTGGGGACTAGCGGGAGGGAGTAATGAGCAGTTCTTC.

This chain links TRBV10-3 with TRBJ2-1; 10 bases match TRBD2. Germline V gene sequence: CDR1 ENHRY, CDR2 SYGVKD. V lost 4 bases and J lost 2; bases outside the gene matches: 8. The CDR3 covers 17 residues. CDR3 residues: CAISGEPSGRAYNEQFF. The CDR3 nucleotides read TGTGCCATCAGTGGGGAGCCCAGCGGGAGGGCCTACAATGAGCAGTTCTTC.

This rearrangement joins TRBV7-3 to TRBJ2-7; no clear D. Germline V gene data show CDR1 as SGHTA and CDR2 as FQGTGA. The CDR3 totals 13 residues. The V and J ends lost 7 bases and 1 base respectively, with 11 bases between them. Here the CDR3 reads CASTRNRSYEQYF. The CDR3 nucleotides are TGTGCCAGCACCCGGAACAGATCCTACGAGCAGTACTTC.

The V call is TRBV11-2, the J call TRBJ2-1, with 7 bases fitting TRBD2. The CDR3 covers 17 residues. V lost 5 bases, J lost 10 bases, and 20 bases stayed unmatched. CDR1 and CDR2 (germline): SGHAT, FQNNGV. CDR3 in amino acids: CASSQSWGGAPEAEQFF. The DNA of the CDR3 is TGTGCCAGCAGCCAAAGCTGGGGGGGTGCTCCTGAAGCGGAGCAGTTCTTC.

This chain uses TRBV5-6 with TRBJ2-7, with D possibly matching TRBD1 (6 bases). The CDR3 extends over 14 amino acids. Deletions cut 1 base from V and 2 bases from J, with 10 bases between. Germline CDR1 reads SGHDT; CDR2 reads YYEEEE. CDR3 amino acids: CASSLLQGTYEQYF. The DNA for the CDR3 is TGTGCCAGCAGCTTGCTCCAGGGGACCTACGAGCAGTACTTC. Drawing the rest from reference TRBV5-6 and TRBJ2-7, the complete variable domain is DAGVTQSPTHLIKTRGQQVTLRCSPKSGHDTVSWYQQALGQGPQFIFQYYEEEERQRGNFPDRFSGHQFPNYSSELNVNALLLGDSALYLCASSLLQGTYEQYFGPGTRLTVT.

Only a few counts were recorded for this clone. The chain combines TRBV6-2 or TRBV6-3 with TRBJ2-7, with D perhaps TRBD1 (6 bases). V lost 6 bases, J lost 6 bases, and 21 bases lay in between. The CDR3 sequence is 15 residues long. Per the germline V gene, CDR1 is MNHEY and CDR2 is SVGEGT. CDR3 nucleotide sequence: TGTGCCAGCAGCCCTTTGGACAGTGAGGTTGGCGAGCAGTACTTC. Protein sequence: CASSPLDSEVGEQYF.

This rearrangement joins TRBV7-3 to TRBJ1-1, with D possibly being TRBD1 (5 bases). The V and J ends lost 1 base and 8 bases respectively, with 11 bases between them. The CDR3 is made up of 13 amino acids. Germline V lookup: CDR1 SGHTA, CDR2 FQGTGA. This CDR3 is CASSLNTGGEAFF. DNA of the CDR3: TGTGCCAGCAGCTTAAATACAGGTGGGGAAGCTTTCTTT. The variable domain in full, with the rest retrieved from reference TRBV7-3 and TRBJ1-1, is GAGVSQTPSNKVTEKGKYVELRCDPISGHTALYWYRQSLGQGPEFLIYFQGTGAADDSGLPNDRFFAVRPEGSVSTLKIQRTERGDSAVYLCASSLNTGGEAFFGQGTRLTVV.

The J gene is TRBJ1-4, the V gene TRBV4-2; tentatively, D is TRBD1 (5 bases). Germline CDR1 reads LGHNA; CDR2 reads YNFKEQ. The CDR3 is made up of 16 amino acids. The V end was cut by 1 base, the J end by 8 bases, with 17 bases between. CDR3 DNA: TGTGCCAGCAGCCAAGGTCTCGGCCAGGGATCCGAAAAACTGTTTTTT. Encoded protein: CASSQGLGQGSEKLFF.

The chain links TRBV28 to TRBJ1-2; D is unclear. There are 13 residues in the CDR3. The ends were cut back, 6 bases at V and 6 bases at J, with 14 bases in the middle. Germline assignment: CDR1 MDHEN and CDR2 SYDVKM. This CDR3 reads CASRPTVNDGYTF. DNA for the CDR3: TGTGCCAGCAGACCTACAGTAAACGATGGCTACACCTTC.

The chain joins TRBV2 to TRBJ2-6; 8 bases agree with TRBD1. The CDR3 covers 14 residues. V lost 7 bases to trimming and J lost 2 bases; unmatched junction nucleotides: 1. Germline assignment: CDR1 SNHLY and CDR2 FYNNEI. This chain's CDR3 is CASKDRAGANVLTF. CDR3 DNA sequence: TGTGCCAGCAAGGACAGGGCTGGGGCCAACGTCCTGACTTTC.

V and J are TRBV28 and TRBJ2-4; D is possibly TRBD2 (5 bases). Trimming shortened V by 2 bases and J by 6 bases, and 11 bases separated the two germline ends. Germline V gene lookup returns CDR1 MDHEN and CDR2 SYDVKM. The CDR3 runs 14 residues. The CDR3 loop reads CASSLRGRRNIQYF. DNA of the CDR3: TGTGCCAGCAGTTTACGGGGAAGGAGAAACATTCAGTACTTC.

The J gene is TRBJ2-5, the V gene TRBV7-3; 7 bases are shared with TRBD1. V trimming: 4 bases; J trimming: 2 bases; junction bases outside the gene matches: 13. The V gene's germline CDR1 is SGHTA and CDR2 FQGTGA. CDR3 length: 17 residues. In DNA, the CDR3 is TGTGCCAGCAGCTCGGGGCCCAACAGGGGTAGACAAGAGACCCAGTACTTC. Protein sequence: CASSSGPNRGRQETQYF.

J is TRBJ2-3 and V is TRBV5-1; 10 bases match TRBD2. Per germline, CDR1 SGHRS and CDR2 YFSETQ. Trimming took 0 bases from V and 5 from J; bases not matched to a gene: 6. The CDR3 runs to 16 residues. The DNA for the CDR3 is TGCGCCAGCAGCTTGGGGGCTAGCGGGAGAGGAGATACGCAGTATTTT. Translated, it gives CASSLGASGRGDTQYF.

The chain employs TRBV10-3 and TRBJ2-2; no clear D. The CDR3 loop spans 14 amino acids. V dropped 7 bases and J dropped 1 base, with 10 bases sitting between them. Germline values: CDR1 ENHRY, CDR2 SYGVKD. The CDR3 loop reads CAITLDGNTGELFF. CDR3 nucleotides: TGTGCCATCACTTTAGATGGGAACACCGGGGAGCTGTTTTTT.

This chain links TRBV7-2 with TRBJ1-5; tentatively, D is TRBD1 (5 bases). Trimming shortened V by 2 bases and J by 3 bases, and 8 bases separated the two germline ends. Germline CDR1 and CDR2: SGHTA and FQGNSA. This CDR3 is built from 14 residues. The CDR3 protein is CASSLQGDNQPQHF. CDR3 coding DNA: TGTGCCAGCAGCTTACAGGGTGACAATCAGCCCCAGCATTTT.